The 16 T cell receptor beta chains given below trace back to one sample, sequenced in a study of cytomegalovirus exposure and HLA in healthy donors. It was with 60 Vbeta and 13 Jbeta primers that the PCR ran. Data came from immunoSEQ multiplex PCR; TCRdb stores just in-frame clones and leaves some out. The sample holds roughly 140,000 clones, roughly 80% seen once. The sequencing input was PBMCs. Every receptor here comes from a woman aged 35 to 49 in good health and CMV-seropositive.

This chain joins TRBV4-1 and TRBJ2-7; a possible D gene is TRBD2 (5 bases). V was pared by 3 bases and J by 2 bases, with 20 bases between. Germline loops: CDR1 MGHRA, CDR2 YSYEKL. This CDR3 has 17 residues. The CDR3 bases are TGCGCCAGCAGCCAGATCTCCTTAGGACTGCAAGCCTACGAGCAGTACTTC. It yields the protein CASSQISLGLQAYEQYF.

This chain connects TRBV11-3 to TRBJ1-1, with no clear D. The V gene's germline CDR1 is SGHNT and CDR2 YENEEA. V was pared by 3 bases and J by 1 base, with 24 bases between. The CDR3 loop spans 19 amino acids. CDR3 sequence reads: CASSFLYPCPTSGNTEAFF. CDR3 nucleotide sequence: TGTGCCAGCAGCTTTCTTTATCCTTGCCCGACAAGCGGGAACACTGAAGCTTTCTTT.

In the case of this clone: Compared with germline, one end of the junction differs, possibly owing to a read error. V is TRBV7-9 and J is TRBJ2-7; tentatively, D is TRBD1 (6 bases). The CDR3 has 13 residues. CDR1 is SEHNR, CDR2 FQNEAQ, per germline (reference sequence). CDR3 residues: CSSSSPGVYEQYF. For the CDR3, the DNA is TGTTCCAGCAGCTCCCCAGGGGTCTACGAGCAGTACTTC.

The CDR3 sequence is CASSELGLAGGPTDTQYF. The CDR3 DNA is TGCGCCAGCAGTGAGCTCGGACTAGCGGGGGGACCTACAGATACGCAGTATTTT. The J gene is TRBJ2-3, the V gene TRBV10-1; 14 bases line up with TRBD2. Losses at the gene ends were 2 bases for V and 3 bases for J; bases not matched to a gene: 7. Germline assignment: CDR1 WNHNN and CDR2 SYGVQD (reference sequence). The CDR3 consists of 18 residues.

The rearrangement links TRBV11-2 to TRBJ1-2, with a possible D match to TRBD1 (6 bases). There are 13 residues in the CDR3. V lost 1 base to trimming and J lost 8 bases, with 11 bases between them. Looked up from germline, CDR1 is SGHAT and CDR2 is FQNNGV. The DNA for the CDR3 is TGTGCCAGCAGCTTAGTCAGGGGTGGCGGCTACACCTTC. Translation gives CASSLVRGGGYTF.

This rearrangement joins TRBV29-1 to TRBJ2-7; 12 bases fit TRBD1. The CDR3 has 14 residues. The J segment lost 9 bases and the V segment lost 4 bases, leaving 10 bases of the junction unmatched. The germline gives CDR1 SQVTM, CDR2 ANQGSEA. CDR3 sequence (DNA): TGCAGCGTTGGGGGTGGGGGACAGGGGGCATGGCAGTACTTC. This sequence encodes CSVGGGGQGAWQYF.

The genes are TRBV9 and TRBJ2-4; TRBD2 aligns across 10 bases. V was pared by 1 base and J by 2 bases, with 3 bases of the junction left unmatched. The CDR3 is 16 residues long. Germline CDR1 SGDLS, CDR2 YYNGEE. Here the CDR3 reads CASSVSAGGTKNIQYF. The CDR3 DNA reads as TGTGCCAGCAGCGTATCAGCGGGGGGGACCAAAAACATTCAGTACTTC.

The chain combines TRBV11-2 with TRBJ2-7, with a possible D match to TRBD2 (7 bases). The CDR3 loop spans 14 amino acids. Germline V lookup: CDR1 SGHAT, CDR2 FQNNGV. The ends were cut back, 2 bases at V and 7 bases at J, with 15 bases in the middle. The CDR3 is CASSLLAEGGEQYF. The CDR3 nucleotides are TGTGCCAGCAGCTTACTAGCGGAAGGGGGAGAGCAGTACTTC.

J is TRBJ1-6 and V is TRBV7-3, with D perhaps TRBD1 (5 bases). Trimming took off 3 bases at V and 5 bases at J, with 11 bases between the two ends. The CDR3 runs 15 residues. In germline, CDR1 is SGHTA, CDR2 FQGTGA. As DNA, the CDR3 is TGTGCCAGCAGCTTTTCTCGACAGAATAATTCACCCCTCCACTTT. Translated, it gives CASSFSRQNNSPLHF.

This clone was detected a few times. The chain carries TRBV19 and TRBJ1-6; D gene unclear. V lost 1 base and J lost 8, with 6 bases in between. CDR3 size: 13 residues. Germline CDR1 and CDR2: LNHDA and SQIVND (reference sequence). The CDR3 protein is CASSIGGDSPLHF. CDR3 DNA: TGTGCCAGTAGTATAGGCGGGGATTCACCCCTCCACTTT.

The chain uses TRBV9 and TRBJ2-1, with 8 bases identical to TRBD2. J lost 2 bases, V lost 2 bases, and 6 bases had no gene match. CDR3 length: 16 residues. Looked up from germline, CDR1 is SGDLS and CDR2 is YYNGEE. The chain's CDR3 is CASSVGSGNPYNEQFF. CDR3 DNA sequence: TGTGCCAGCAGCGTCGGTAGCGGGAATCCCTACAATGAGCAGTTCTTC. Variable domain in full (rest from reference TRBV9 and TRBJ2-1): DSGVTQTPKHLITATGQRVTLRCSPRSGDLSVYWYQQSLDQGLQFLIQYYNGEERAKGNILERFSAQQFPDLHSELNLSSLELGDSALYFCASSVGSGNPYNEQFFGPGTRLTVL.

This clone has only one observation. The chain recombines TRBV30 with TRBJ1-1; 7 bases map to TRBD1. The CDR3 has 11 amino acids. V lost 0 bases, J lost 11 bases, and 3 bases stayed unmatched. Germline V lookup: CDR1 GTSNPN, CDR2 SVGIG (reference sequence). In nucleotides, the CDR3 is TGTGCCTGGAGTGTAGACAGGGAGGCTTTCTTT. Protein product: CAWSVDREAFF.

This rearrangement joins TRBV30 to TRBJ1-4, with TRBD1 matching over 8 bases. Trimming removed 3 bases from V and 3 bases from J; junction bases left unmatched: 9. The CDR3 is 16 residues long. Germline CDR1 and CDR2: GTSNPN and SVGIG (reference sequence). CDR3 loop: CAWSWPGQVPNEKLFF. CDR3 nucleotide sequence: TGTGCCTGGAGCTGGCCGGGACAGGTCCCTAATGAAAAACTGTTTTTT.

This clone has only one observation. This chain connects TRBV18 to TRBJ1-3; 7 nucleotides match TRBD1. The CDR3 runs 15 residues. The V gene end was trimmed by 1 base and the J gene end by 4 bases; junction bases not matched to a gene: 4. Germline V gives CDR1 KGHSH, CDR2 LQKENI. CDR3 loop: CASSPLDRAGNTIYF. CDR3 in DNA: TGTGCCAGCTCACCACTAGACAGGGCCGGAAACACCATATATTTT.

The gene calls are TRBV7-8 and TRBJ2-3, with D perhaps matching TRBD1 (6 bases). Germline-derived CDR1 and CDR2 are SGHVS and FQNEAQ. Trimming stripped 2 bases from V and 0 bases from J, with 6 bases between. The CDR3 is 14 amino acids. This chain's CDR3 is CASSLQGSTDTQYF. In DNA, the CDR3 is TGTGCCAGCAGCTTACAGGGGAGCACAGATACGCAGTATTTT.

The chain couples TRBV16 to TRBJ2-1, with 10 bases fitting TRBD2. The CDR3 has 16 amino acids. The J segment lost 3 bases and the V segment lost 4 bases, leaving 6 bases of the junction unmatched. Germline assignment: CDR1 KGHSY and CDR2 FQNENV. The CDR3 nucleotides read TGTGCCAGCAGCCTAAAGCGGGGGGGCGACTACAATGAGCAGTTCTTC. This translates into CASSLKRGGDYNEQFF.